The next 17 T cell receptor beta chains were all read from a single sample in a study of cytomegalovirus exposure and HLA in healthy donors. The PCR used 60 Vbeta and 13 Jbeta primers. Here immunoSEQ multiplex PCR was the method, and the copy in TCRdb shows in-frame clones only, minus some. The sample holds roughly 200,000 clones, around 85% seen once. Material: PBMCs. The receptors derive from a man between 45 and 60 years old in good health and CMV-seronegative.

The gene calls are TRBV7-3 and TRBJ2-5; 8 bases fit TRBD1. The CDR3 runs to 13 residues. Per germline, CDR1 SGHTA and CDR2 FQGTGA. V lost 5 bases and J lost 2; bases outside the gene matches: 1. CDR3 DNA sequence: TGTGCCAGCAGCAGGGACAGGCAAGAGACCCAGTACTTC. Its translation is CASSRDRQETQYF.

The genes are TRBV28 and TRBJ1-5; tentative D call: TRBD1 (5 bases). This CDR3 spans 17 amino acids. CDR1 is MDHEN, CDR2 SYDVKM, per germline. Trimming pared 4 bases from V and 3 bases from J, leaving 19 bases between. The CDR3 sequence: CASSSHSGGGNNQPQHF. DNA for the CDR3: TGTGCCAGCAGTTCCCATTCGGGGGGAGGAAACAATCAGCCCCAGCATTTT.

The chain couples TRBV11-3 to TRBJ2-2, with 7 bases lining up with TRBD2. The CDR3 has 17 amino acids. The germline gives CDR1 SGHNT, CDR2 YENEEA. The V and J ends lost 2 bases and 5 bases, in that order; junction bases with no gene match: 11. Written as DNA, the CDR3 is TGTGCCAGCAGCTTATCGGGGCGGGAGACGCCTACCGGGGAGCTGTTTTTT. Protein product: CASSLSGRETPTGELFF. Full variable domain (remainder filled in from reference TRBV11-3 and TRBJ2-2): EAGVVQSPRYKIIEKKQPVAFWCNPISGHNTLYWYLQNLGQGPELLIRYENEEAVDDSQLPKDRFSAERLKGVDSTLKIQPAELGDSAVYLCASSLSGRETPTGELFFGEGSRLTVL.

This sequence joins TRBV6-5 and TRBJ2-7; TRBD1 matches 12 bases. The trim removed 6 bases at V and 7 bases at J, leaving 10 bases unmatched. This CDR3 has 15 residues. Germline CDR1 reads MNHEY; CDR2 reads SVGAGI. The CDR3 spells CASSYDGTGGSEQYF. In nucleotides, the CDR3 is TGTGCCAGCAGCTACGACGGGACAGGGGGCAGTGAGCAGTACTTC.

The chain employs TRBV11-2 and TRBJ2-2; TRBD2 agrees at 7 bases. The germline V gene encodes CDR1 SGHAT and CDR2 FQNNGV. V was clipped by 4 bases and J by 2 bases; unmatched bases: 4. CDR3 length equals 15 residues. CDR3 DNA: TGTGCCAGCAGCTCATCTAGCGGAAACACCGGGGAGCTGTTTTTT. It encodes CASSSSSGNTGELFF.

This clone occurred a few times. CDR3 sequence reads: CASSLRGPQSSYNEQFF. CDR3 coding DNA: TGTGCCAGCAGCTTAAGAGGTCCTCAAAGCTCCTACAATGAGCAGTTCTTC. This chain joins TRBV11-3 and TRBJ2-1; D is unresolved. The CDR3 runs 17 residues. Germline CDR1 SGHNT, CDR2 YENEEA. V was shortened by 2 bases and J by 0 bases, with 14 bases between the two germline ends.

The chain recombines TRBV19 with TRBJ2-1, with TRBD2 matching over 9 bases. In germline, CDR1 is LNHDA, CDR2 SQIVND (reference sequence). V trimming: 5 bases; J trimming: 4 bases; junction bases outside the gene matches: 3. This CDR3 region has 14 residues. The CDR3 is CASSPLAGYNEQFF. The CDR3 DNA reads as TGTGCCAGTAGTCCTCTAGCGGGGTACAATGAGCAGTTCTTC.

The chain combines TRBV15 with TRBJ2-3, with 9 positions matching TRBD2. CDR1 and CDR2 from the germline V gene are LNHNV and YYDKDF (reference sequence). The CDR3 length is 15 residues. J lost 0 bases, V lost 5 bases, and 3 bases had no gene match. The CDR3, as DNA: TGTGCCACCAGCGTAGGGACTAGCAGCACAGATACGCAGTATTTT. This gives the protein CATSVGTSSTDTQYF.

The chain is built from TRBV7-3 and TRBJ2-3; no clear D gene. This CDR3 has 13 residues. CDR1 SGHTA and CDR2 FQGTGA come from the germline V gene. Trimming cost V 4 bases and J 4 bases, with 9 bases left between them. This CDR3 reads CASSSSGPDTQYF. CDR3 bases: TGTGCCAGCAGCTCCTCAGGCCCAGATACGCAGTATTTT.

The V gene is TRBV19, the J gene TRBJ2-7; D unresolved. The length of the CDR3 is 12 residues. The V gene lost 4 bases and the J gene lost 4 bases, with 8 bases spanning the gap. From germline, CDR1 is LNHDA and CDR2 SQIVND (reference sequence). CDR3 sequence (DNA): TGTGCCAGTAGTACCTATTCATACGAGCAGTACTTC. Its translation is CASSTYSYEQYF. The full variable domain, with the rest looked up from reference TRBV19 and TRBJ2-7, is DGGITQSPKYLFRKEGQNVTLSCEQNLNHDAMYWYRQDPGQGLRLIYYSQIVNDFQKGDIAEGYSVSREKKESFPLTVTSAQKNPTAFYLCASSTYSYEQYFGPGTRLTVT.

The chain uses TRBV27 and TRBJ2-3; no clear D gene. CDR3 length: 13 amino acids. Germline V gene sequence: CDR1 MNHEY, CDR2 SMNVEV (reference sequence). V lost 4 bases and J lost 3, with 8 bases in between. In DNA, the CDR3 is TGTGCCAGCAGTTGGCAAGCGACAGATACGCAGTATTTT. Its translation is CASSWQATDTQYF.

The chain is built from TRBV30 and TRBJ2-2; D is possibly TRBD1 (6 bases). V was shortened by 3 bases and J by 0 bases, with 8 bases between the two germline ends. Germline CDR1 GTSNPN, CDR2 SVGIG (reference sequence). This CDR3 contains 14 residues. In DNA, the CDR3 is TGTGCCTGGAGAGGACAGTCGAACACCGGGGAGCTGTTTTTT. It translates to CAWRGQSNTGELFF.

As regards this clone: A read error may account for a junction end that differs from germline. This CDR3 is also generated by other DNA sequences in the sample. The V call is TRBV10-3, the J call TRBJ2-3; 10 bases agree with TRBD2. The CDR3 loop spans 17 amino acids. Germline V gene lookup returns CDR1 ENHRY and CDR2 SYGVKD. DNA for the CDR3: TGTGCCATTAGTGACCCATCGGCTAGCGGGGGTGGAGATACGCAGTATTTT. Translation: CAISDPSASGGGDTQYF.

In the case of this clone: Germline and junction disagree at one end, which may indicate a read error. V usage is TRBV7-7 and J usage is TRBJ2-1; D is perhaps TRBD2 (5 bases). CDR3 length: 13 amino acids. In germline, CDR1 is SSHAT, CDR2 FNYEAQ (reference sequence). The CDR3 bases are TGTGCTAGCAGCTTAGGAGCGGCCAATGAGCAGTTCTTC. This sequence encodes CASSLGAANEQFF.

The CDR3 loop is CASRIPLAGAYEQYF. CDR3 nucleotides: TGCGCCAGCAGGATCCCCCTAGCGGGAGCCTACGAGCAGTACTTC. The chain couples TRBV4-1 to TRBJ2-7, with 10 bases matching TRBD2. Germline loops: CDR1 MGHRA, CDR2 YSYEKL. The CDR3 runs 15 residues. The V gene end was trimmed by 6 bases and the J gene end by 2 bases; junction bases not matched to a gene: 7.

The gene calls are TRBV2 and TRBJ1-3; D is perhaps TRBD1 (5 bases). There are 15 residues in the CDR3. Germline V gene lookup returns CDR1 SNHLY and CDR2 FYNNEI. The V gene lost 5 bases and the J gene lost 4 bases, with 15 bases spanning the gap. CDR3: CASSPPGVRGNTIYF. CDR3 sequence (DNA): TGTGCCAGCAGTCCGCCGGGGGTCCGAGGAAACACCATATATTTT. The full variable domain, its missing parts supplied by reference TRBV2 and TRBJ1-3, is EPEVTQTPSHQVTQMGQEVILRCVPISNHLYFYWYRQILGQKVEFLVSFYNNEISEKSEIFDDQFSVERPDGSNFTLKIRSTKLEDSAMYFCASSPPGVRGNTIYFGEGSWLTVV.

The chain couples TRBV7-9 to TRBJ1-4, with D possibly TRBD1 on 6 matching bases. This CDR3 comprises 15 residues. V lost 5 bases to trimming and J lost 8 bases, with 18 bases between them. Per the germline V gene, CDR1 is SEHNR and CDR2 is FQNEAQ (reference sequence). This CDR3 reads CASSHTGTVKEKLFF. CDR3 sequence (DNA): TGTGCCAGCAGCCATACAGGGACGGTGAAAGAAAAACTGTTTTTT.